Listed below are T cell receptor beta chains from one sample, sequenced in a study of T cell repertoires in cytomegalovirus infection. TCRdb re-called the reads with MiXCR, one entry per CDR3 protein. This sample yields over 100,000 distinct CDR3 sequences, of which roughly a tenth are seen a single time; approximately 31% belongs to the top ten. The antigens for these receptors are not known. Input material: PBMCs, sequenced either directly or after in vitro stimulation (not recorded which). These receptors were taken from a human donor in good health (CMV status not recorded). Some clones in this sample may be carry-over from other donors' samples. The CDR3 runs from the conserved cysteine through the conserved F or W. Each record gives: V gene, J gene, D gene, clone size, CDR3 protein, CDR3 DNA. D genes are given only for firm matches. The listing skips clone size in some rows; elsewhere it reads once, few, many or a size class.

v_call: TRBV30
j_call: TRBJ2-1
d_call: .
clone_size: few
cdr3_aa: CAYSRLGTGNEQFF
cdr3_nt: TGTGCCTACTCCCGTTTGGGGACGGGGAATGAGCAGTTCTTC

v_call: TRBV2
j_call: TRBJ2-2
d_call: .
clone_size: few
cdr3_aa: CASKSNTGELFF
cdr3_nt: TGTGCCAGCAAATCGAACACCGGGGAGCTGTTTTTT

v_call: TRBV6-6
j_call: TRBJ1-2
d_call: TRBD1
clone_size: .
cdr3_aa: CASSDPGQGPHYGYTF
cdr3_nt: TGTGCCAGCAGTGATCCCGGACAGGGACCCCACTATGGCTACACCTTC

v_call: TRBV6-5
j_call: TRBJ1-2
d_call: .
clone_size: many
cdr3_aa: CASSRYSENYGYTF
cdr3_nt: TGTGCCAGCAGTAGATACAGCGAAAACTATGGCTACACCTTC

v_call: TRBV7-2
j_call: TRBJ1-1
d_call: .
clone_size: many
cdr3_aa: CASSRRQNTEAFF
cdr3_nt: TGTGCCAGCAGCCGCCGGCAGAACACTGAAGCTTTCTTT

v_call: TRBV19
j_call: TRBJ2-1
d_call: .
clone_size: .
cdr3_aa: CASSFQRDRRYNEQFF
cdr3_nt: TGTGCCAGTAGTTTCCAGAGGGATCGACGGTACAATGAGCAGTTCTTC

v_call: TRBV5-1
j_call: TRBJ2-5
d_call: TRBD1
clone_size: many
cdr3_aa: CASSIGTDTEETQYF
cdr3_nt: TGCGCCAGCAGCATAGGGACAGACACGGAAGAGACCCAGTACTTC

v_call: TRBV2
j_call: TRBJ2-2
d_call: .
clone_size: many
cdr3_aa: CALLGGIGTGELFF
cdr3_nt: TGTGCCCTCCTGGGCGGGATAGGCACCGGGGAGCTGTTTTTT

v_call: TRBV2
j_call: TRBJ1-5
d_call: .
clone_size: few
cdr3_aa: CASRTTQLGNQPQHF
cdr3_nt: TGTGCCAGCCGTACTACCCAACTAGGGAATCAGCCCCAGCATTTT

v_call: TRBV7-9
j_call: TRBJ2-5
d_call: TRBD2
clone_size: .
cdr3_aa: CASTLLADKETQYF
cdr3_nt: TGTGCCAGCACCCTACTAGCGGATAAAGAGACCCAGTACTTC

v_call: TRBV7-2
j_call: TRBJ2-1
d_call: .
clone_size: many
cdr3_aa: CASSGVSQVDEQFF
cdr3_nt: TGTGCCAGCAGCGGAGTGTCCCAGGTCGATGAGCAGTTCTTC

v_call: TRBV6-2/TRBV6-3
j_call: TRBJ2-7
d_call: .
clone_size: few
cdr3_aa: CASNLGGYEQYF
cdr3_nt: TGTGCCAGCAACCTAGGGGGCTACGAGCAGTACTTC

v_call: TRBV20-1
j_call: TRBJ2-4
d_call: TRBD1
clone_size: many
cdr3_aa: CSANPGTGDRIGKNIQYF
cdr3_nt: TGCAGTGCTAACCCCGGGACAGGGGATCGGATCGGCAAAAACATTCAGTACTTC

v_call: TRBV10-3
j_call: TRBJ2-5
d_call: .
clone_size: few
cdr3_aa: CAIGERRLQETQYF
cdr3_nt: TGTGCCATCGGTGAGCGGAGGTTACAAGAGACCCAGTACTTC

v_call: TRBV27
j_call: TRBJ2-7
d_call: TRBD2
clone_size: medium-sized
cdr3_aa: CASSPLSGFGSGRALFYEQYF
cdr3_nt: TGTGCCAGCAGTCCCCTCTCAGGTTTCGGCAGCGGGAGGGCGCTATTTTACGAGCAGTACTTC

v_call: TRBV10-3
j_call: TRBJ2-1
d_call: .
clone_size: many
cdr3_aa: CAISESRQSYAFF
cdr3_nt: TGTGCCATCAGTGAAAGCAGACAGTCCTATGCGTTCTTC

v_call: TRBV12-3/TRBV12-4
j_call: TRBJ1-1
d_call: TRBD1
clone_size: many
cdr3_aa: CASRQGGNTEAFF
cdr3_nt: TGTGCCAGCAGGCAGGGGGGGAACACTGAAGCTTTCTTT

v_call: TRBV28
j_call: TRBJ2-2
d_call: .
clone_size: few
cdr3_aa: CASSGPTNTGELFF
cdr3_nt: TGTGCCAGCAGTGGTCCAACGAACACCGGGGAGCTGTTTTTT

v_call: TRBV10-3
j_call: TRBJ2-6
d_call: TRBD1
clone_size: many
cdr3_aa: CATTGLLLSGANVLTF
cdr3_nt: TGTGCCACGACAGGGTTATTGCTATCTGGGGCCAACGTCCTGACTTTC

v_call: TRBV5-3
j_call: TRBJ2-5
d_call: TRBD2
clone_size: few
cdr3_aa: CASRISLAGRETQYF
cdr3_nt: TGTGCCAGCAGAATATCCCTAGCGGGAAGAGAGACCCAGTACTTC

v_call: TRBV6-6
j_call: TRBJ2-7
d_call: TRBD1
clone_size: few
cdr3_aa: CASSSGRTGEVYEQYF
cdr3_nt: TGTGCCAGCAGTTCGGGGAGGACAGGGGAGGTCTACGAGCAGTACTTC

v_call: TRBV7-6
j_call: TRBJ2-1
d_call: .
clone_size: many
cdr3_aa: CASSLRAGGSYNEQFF
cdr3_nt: TGTGCCAGCAGCTTAAGGGCCGGGGGTAGCTACAATGAGCAGTTCTTC

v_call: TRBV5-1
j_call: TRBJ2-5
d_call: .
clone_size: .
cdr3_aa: CASSLEGSRSYF
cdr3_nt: TGCGCCAGCAGCTTGGAAGGCAGTCGGTCGTACTTC

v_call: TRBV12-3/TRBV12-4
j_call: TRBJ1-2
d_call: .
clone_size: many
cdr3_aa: CASTNRDGEDYGYTF
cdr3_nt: TGTGCCAGCACGAACCGGGACGGGGAGGACTATGGCTACACCTTC

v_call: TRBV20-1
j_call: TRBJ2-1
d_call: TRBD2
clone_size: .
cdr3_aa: CSAREWREPTYNEQFF
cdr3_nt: TGCAGTGCTAGAGAGTGGCGGGAGCCCACCTACAATGAGCAGTTCTTC

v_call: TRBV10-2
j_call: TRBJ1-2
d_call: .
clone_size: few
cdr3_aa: CASSGGVGVAAYGYTF
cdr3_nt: TGCGCCAGCAGTGGGGGAGTTGGAGTGGCAGCGTATGGCTACACCTTC

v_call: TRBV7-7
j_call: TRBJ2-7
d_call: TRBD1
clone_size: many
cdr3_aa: CASSGGTGGLYEQYF
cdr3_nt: TGTGCCAGCAGCGGGGGGACAGGGGGCCTATACGAGCAGTACTTC

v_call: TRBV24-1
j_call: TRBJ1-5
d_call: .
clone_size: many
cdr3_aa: CATSDSRGIKPQHF
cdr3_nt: TGTGCCACCAGTGATTCCAGAGGGATTAAGCCCCAGCATTTT

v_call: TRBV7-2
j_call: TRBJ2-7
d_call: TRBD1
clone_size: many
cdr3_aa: CASSSGPRDSSYEQYF
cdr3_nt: TGTGCCAGCAGCTCGGGTCCCCGGGACAGCTCCTACGAGCAGTACTTC

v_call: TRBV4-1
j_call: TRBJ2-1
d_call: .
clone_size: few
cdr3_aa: CASSQLGTPSYNEQFF
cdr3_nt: TGCGCCAGCAGCCAACTGGGGACGCCCTCCTACAATGAGCAGTTCTTC

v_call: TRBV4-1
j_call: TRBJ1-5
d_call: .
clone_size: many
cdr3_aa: CASSQRLVTSNQPQHF
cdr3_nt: TGCGCCAGCAGCCAAAGATTAGTTACTAGCAATCAGCCCCAGCATTTT

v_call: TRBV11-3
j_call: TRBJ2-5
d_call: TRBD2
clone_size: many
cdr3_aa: CASTQRDRQETQYF
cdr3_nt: TGTGCCAGCACCCAGCGGGACCGTCAAGAGACCCAGTACTTC

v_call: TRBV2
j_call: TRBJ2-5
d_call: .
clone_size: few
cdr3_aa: CASSPYGRVQETQYF
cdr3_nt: TGTGCCAGCAGCCCTTATGGAAGAGTACAAGAGACCCAGTACTTC

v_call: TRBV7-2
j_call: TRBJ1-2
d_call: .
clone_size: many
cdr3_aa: CASSLVGRSLANYGYTF
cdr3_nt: TGTGCCAGCAGCTTAGTGGGGCGGTCTCTAGCTAACTATGGCTACACCTTC

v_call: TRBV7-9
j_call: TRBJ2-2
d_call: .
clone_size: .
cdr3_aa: CASSLGSGNTGELFF
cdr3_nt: TGTGCCAGCAGCTTAGGTAGCGGGAACACCGGGGAGCTGTTTTTT

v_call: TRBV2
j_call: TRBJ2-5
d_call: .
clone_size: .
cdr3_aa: CASSARGQETQYF
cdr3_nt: TGTGCCAGCAGTGCCAGGGGACAAGAGACCCAGTACTTC

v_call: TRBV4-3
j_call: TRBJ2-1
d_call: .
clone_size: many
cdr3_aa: CASSQEGLAYNEQFF
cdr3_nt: TGCGCCAGCAGCCAAGAGGGGCTAGCGTACAATGAGCAGTTCTTC

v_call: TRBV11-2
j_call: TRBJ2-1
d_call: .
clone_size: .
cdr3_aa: CASSRRRRHEQFF
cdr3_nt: TGTGCCAGCAGCCGGAGGAGGAGGCATGAGCAGTTCTTC

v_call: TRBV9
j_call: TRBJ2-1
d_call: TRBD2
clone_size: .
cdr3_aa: CASSSSGFNEQFF
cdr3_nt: TGTGCCAGCAGCTCTAGCGGGTTCAATGAGCAGTTCTTC

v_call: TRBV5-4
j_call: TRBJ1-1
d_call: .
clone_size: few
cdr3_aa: CASSPQWSTEAFF
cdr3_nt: TGTGCCAGCAGTCCCCAATGGAGCACTGAAGCTTTCTTT

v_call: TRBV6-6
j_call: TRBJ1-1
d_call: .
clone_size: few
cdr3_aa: CATAQGMNTEAFF
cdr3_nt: TGTGCCACAGCACAGGGCATGAACACTGAAGCTTTCTTT

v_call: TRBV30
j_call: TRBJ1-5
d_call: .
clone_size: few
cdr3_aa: CAWSKGLDQPQHF
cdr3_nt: TGTGCCTGGAGTAAAGGGCTGGATCAGCCCCAGCATTTT

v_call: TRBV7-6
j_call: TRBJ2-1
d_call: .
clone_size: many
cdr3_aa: CASSPARSIRSYNEQFF
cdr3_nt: TGTGCCAGCAGCCCAGCGCGGAGCATCCGCTCCTACAATGAGCAGTTCTTC

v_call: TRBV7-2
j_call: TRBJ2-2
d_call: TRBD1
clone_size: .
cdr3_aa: CASSLSQGGIGELFF
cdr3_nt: TGTGCCAGCAGCTTATCACAGGGGGGAATCGGGGAGCTGTTTTTT